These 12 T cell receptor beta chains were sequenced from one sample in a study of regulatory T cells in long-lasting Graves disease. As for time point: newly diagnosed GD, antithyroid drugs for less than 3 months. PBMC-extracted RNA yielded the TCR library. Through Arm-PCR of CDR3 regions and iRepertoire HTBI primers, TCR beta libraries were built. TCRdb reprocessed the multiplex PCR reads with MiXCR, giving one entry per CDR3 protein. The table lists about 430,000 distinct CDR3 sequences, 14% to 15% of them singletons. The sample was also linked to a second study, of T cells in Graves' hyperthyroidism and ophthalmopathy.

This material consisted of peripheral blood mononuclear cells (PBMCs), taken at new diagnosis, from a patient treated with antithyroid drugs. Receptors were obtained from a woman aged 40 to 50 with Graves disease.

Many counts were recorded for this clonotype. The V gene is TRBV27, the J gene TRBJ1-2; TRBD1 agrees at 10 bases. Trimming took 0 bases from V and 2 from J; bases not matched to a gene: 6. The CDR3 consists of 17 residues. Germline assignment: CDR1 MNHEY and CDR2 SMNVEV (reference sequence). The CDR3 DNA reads TGTGCCAGCAGTTTATCTGCTGCGGGACAGGGGAACTATGGCTACACCTTC. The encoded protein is CASSLSAAGQGNYGYTF.

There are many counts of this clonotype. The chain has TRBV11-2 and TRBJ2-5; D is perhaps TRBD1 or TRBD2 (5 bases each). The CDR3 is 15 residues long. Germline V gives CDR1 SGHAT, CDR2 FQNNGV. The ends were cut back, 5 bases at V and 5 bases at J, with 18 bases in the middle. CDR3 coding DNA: TGTGCCAGCAGCGACATTCAAGGTCGGGGCGAGACCCAGTACTTC. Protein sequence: CASSDIQGRGETQYF.

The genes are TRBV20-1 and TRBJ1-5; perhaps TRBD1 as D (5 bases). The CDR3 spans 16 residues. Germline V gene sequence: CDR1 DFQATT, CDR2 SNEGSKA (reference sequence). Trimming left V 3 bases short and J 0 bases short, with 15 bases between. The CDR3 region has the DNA TGCAGTGCTAGGCTCGGTGGGACTTATAGCAATCAGCCCCAGCATTTT. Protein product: CSARLGGTYSNQPQHF.

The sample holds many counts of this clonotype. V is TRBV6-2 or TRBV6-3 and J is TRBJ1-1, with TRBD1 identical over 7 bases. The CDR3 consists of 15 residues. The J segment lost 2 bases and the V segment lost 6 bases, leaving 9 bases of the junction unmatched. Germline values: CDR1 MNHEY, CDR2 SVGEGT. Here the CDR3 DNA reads TGTGCCAGCAGCAGCCCTCGGGACAGAAACACTGAAGCTTTCTTT. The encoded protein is CASSSPRDRNTEAFF.

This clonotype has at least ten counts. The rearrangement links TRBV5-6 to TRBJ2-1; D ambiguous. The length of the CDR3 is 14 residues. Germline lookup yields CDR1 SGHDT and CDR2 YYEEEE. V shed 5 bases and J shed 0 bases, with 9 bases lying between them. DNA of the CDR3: TGTGCCAGCAGGCGACAAAGCTCCTACAATGAGCAGTTCTTC. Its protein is CASRRQSSYNEQFF.

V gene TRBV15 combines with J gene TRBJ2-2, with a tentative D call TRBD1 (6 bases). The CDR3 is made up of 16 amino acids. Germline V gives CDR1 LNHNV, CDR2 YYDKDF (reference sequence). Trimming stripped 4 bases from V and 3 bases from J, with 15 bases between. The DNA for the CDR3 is TGTGCCACCAGCAAAACCGGGACACCGGACACCGGGGAGCTGTTTTTT. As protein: CATSKTGTPDTGELFF.

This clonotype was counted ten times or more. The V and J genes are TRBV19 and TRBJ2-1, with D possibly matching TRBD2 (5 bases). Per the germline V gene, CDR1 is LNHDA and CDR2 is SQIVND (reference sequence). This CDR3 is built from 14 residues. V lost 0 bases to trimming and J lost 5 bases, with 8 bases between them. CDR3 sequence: CASSIEGSNNEQFF. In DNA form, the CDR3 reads TGTGCCAGTAGTATAGAAGGGAGCAACAATGAGCAGTTCTTC.

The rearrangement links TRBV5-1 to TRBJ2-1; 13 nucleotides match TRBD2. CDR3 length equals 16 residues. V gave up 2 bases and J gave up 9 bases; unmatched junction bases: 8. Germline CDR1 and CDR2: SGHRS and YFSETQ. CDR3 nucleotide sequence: TGCGCCAGCAGCTTTCGTACTAGCGGGAGGGCCGTTGAGCAGTTCTTC. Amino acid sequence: CASSFRTSGRAVEQFF.

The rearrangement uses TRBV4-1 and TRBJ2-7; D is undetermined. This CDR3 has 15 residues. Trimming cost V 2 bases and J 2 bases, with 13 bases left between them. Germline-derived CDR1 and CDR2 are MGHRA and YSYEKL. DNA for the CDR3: TGCGCCAGCAGCCAACCGGCCCTTGGTACCTACGAGCAGTACTTC. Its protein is CASSQPALGTYEQYF.

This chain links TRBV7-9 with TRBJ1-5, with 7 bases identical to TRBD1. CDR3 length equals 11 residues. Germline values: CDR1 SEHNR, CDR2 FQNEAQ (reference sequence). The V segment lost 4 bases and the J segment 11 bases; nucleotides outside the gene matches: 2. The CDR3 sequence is CASSSDRAQHF. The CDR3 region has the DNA TGTGCCAGCAGCTCCGACAGGGCCCAGCATTTT.

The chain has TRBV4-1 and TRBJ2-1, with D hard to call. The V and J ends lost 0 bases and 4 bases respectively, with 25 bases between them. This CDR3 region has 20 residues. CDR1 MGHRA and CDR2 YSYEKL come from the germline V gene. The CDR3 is CASSQERSWSVLRVYNEQFF. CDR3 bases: TGCGCCAGCAGCCAAGAAAGAAGTTGGTCGGTGCTAAGAGTTTACAATGAGCAGTTCTTC.

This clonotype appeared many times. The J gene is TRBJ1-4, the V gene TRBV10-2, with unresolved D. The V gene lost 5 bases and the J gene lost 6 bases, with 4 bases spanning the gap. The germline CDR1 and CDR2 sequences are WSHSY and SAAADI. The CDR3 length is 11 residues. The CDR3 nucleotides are TGCGCCAGCAGTCGGGATGAAAAACTGTTTTTT. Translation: CASSRDEKLFF.